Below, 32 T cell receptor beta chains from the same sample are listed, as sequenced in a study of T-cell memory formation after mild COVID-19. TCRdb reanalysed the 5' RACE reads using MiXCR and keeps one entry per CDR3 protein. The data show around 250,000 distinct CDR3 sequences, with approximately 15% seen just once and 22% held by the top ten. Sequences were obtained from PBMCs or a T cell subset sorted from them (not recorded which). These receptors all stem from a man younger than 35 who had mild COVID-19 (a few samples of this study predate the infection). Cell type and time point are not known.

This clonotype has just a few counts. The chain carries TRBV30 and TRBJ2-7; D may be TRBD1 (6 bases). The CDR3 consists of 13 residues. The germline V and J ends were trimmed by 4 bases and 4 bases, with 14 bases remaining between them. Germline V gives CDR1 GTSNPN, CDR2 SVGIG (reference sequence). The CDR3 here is CAWNYGQLYEQYF. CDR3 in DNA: TGTGCCTGGAATTATGGACAGCTATACGAGCAGTACTTC.

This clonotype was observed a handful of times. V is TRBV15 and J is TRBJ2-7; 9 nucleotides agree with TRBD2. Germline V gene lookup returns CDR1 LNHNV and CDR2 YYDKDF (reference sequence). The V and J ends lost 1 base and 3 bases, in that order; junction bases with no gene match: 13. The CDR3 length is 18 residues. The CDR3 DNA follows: TGTGCCACCAGCAGAGGTTTAGCGGGGGCCCAGACCGACTACGAGCAGTACTTC. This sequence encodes CATSRGLAGAQTDYEQYF.

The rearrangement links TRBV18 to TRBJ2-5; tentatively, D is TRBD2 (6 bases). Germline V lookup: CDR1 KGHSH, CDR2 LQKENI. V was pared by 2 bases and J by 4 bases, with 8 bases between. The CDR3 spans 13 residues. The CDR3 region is CASSPTEGETQYF. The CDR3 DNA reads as TGTGCCAGCTCACCAACGGAGGGAGAGACCCAGTACTTC.

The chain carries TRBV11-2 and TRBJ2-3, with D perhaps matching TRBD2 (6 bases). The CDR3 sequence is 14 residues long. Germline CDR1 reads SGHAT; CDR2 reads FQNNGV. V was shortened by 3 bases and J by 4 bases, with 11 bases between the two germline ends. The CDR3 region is CASSLGGLADTQYF. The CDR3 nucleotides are TGTGCCAGCAGCTTGGGGGGTCTAGCAGATACGCAGTATTTT.

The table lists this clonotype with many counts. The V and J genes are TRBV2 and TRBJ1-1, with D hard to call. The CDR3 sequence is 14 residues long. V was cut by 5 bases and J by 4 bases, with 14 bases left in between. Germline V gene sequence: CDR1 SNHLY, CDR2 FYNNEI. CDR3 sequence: CASSLSTEGTEAFF. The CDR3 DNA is TGTGCCAGCAGTCTATCCACGGAGGGCACTGAAGCTTTCTTT.

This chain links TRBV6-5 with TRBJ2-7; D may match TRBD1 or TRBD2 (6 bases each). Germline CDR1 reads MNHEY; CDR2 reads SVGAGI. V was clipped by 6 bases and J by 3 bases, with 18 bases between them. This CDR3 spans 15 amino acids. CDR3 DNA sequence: TGTGCCAGCAGGCCTGGGGGGACACCTATCTACGAGCAGTACTTC. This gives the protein CASRPGGTPIYEQYF.

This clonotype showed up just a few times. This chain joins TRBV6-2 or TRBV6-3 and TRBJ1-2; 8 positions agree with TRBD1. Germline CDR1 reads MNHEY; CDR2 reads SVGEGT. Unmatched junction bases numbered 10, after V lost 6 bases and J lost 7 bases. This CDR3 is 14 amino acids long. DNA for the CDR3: TGTGCCAGCAGGCCGGGACAGGAGGCCTCTGGCTACACCTTC. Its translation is CASRPGQEASGYTF.

The CDR3 nucleotides are TGTGCCAGCAGTCCCACGGACAGGGGGTCTGATCAGCCCCAGCATTTT. It is translated as CASSPTDRGSDQPQHF. The chain uses TRBV12-3 or TRBV12-4 and TRBJ1-5, with 10 bases fitting TRBD1. Trimming took 5 bases from V and 5 from J; bases not matched to a gene: 9. This CDR3 has 16 residues.

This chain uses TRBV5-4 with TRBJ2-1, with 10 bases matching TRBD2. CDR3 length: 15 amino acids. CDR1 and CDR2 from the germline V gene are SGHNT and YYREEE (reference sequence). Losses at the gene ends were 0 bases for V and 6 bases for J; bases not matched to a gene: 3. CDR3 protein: CASSLVLAGVNEQFF. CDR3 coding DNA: TGTGCCAGCAGCTTGGTCCTAGCGGGGGTCAATGAGCAGTTCTTC.

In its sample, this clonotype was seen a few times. The CDR3 bases are TGTGCCAGCAGCCGAGGAGGCACCGAGGAGACCCAGTACTTC. This codes for CASSRGGTEETQYF. This chain links TRBV3-1 with TRBJ2-5; D is possibly TRBD2 (5 bases). Germline V CDR1 and CDR2: LGHDT, YNNKEL (reference sequence). V lost 4 bases and J lost 5, with 14 bases in between. The CDR3 runs 14 residues.

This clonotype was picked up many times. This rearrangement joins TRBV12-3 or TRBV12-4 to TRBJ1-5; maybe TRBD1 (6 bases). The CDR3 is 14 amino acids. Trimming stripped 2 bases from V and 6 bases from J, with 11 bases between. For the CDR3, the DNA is TGTGCCAGCAGTTTAACAGGGTTCGGTCAGCCCCAGCATTTT. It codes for CASSLTGFGQPQHF.

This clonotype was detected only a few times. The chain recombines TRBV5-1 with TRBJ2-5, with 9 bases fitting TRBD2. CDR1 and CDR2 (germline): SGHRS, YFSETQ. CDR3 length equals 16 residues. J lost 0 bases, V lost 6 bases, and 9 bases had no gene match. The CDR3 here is CASKVAGASYQETQYF. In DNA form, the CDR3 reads TGCGCCAGCAAGGTAGCGGGGGCTTCATACCAAGAGACCCAGTACTTC. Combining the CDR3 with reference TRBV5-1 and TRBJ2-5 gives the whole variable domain KAGVTQTPRYLIKTRGQQVTLSCSPISGHRSVSWYQQTPGQGLQFLFEYFSETQRNKGNFPGRFSGRQFSNSRSEMNVSTLELGDSALYLCASKVAGASYQETQYFGPGTRLLVL.

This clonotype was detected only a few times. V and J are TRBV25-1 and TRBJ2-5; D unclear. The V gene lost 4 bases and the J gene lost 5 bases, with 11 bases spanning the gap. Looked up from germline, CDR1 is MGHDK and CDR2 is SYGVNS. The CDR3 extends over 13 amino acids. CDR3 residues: CASSASTRETQYF. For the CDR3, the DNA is TGTGCCAGCAGTGCCTCGACGAGGGAGACCCAGTACTTC.

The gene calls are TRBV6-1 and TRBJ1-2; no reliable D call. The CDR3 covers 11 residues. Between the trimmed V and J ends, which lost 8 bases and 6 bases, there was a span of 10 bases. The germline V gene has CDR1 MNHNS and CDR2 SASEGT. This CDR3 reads CASRTYDGYTF. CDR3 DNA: TGTGCCAGCCGTACTTACGATGGCTACACCTTC.

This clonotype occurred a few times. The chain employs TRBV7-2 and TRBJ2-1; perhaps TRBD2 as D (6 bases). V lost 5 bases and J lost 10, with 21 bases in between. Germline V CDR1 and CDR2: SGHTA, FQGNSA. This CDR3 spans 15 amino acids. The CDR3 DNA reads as TGTGCCAGCAGCCGGGGACTCACAGTCCCATGGGAGCAGTTCTTC. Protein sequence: CASSRGLTVPWEQFF.

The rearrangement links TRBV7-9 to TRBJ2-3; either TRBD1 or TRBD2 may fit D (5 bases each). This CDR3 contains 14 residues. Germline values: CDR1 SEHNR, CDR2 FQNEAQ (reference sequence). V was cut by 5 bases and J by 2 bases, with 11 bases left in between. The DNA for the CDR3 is TGTGCCAGCAGCCCTGGGACGTTCACAGATACGCAGTATTTT. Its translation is CASSPGTFTDTQYF.

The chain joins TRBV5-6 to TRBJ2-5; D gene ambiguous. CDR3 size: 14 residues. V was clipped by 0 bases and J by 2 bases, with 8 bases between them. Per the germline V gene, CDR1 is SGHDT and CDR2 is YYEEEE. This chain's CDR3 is CASSLVWQQETQYF. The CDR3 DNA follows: TGTGCCAGCAGCTTGGTTTGGCAGCAAGAGACCCAGTACTTC.

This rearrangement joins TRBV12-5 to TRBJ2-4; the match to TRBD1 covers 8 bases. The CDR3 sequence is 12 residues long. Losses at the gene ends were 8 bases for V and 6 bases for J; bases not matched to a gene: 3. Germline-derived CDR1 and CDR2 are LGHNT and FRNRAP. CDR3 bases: TGTGCTAGTACGACAGGGGCAAACATTCAGTACTTC. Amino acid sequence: CASTTGANIQYF. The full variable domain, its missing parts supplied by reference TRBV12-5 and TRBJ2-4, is DARVTQTPRHKVTEMGQEVTMRCQPILGHNTVFWYRQTMMQGLELLAYFRNRAPLDDSGMPKDRFSAEMPDATLATLKIQPSEPRDSAVYFCASTTGANIQYFGAGTRLSVL.

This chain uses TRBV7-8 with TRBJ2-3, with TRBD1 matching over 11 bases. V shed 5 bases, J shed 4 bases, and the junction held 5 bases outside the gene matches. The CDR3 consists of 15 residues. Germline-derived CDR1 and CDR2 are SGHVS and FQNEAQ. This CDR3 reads CASSPQGQGADTQYF. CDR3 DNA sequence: TGTGCCAGCAGCCCGCAGGGACAGGGGGCAGATACGCAGTATTTT.

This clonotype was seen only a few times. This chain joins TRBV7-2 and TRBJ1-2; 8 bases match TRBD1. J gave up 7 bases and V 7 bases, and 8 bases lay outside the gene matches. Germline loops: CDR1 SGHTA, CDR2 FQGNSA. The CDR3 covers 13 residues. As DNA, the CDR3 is TGTGCCAGCACCAAGGACAGGGACGCTGGCTACACCTTC. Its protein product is CASTKDRDAGYTF. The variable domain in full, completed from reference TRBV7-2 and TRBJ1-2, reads GAGVSQSPSNKVTEKGKDVELRCDPISGHTALYWYRQSLGQGLEFLIYFQGNSAPDKSGLPSDRFSAERTGGSVSTLTIQRTQQEDSAVYLCASTKDRDAGYTFGSGTRLTVV.

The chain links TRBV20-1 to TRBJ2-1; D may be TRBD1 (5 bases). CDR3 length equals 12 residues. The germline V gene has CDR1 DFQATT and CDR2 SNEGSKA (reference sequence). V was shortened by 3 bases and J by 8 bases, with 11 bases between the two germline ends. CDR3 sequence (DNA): TGCAGTGCTAGTCCAGGGCGCTATGAGCAGTTCTTC. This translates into CSASPGRYEQFF.

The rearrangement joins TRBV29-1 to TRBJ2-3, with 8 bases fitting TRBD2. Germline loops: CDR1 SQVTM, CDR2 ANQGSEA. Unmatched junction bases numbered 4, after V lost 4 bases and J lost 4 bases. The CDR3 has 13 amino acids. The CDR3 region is CSVGPGLADTQYF. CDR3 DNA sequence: TGCAGCGTTGGGCCGGGACTAGCAGATACGCAGTATTTT.

Here the CDR3 reads CASQPQGRRNTEAFF. The CDR3 coding sequence is TGTGCCAGTCAACCTCAGGGGAGGCGGAACACTGAAGCTTTCTTT. J is TRBJ1-1 and V is TRBV19; a possible D gene is TRBD1 (6 bases). V lost 8 bases and J lost 1, with 17 bases in between. The CDR3 runs to 15 residues. Germline lookup yields CDR1 LNHDA and CDR2 SQIVND (reference sequence).

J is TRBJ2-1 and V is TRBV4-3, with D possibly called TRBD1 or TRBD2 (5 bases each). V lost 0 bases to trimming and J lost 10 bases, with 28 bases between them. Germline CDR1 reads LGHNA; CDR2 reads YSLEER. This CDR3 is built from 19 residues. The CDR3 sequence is CASSQDYWAEGRGNAEQFF. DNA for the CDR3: TGCGCCAGCAGCCAAGATTATTGGGCCGAGGGTAGGGGCAATGCGGAGCAGTTCTTC.

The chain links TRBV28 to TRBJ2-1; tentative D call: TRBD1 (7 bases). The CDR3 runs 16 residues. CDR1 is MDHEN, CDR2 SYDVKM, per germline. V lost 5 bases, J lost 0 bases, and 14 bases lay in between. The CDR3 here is CASSLPGGSSYNEQFF. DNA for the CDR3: TGTGCCAGCAGTCTCCCAGGGGGGAGCTCCTACAATGAGCAGTTCTTC.

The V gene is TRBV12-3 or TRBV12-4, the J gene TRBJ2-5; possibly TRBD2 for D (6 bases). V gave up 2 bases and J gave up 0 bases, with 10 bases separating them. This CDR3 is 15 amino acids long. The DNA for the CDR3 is TGTGCCAGCAGTTTAAGGAGGGTGTACCAAGAGACCCAGTACTTC. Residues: CASSLRRVYQETQYF.

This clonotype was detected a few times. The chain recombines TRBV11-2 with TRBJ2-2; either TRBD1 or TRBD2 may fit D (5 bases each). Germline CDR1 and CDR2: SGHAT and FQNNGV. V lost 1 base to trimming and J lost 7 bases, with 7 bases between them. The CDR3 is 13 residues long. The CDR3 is CASSLVGDGELFF. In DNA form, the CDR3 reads TGTGCCAGCAGCTTAGTGGGGGACGGGGAGCTGTTTTTT.

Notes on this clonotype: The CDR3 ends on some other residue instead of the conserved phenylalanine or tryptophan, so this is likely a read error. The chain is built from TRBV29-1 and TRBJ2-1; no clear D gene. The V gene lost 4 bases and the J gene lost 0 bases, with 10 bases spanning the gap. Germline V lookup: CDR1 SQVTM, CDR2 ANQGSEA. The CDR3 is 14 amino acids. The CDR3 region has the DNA TGCAGCGTTGTGGACCTGAGCTCCTACAATGAGCAGTTCTTA. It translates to CSVVDLSSYNEQFL.

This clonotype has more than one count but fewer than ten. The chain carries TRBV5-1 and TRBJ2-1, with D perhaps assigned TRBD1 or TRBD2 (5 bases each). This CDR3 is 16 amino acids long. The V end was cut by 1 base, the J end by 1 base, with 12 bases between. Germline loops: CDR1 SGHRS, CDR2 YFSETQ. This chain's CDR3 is CASSLSGDPSYNEQFF. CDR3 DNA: TGCGCCAGCAGCTTGTCCGGGGACCCTTCCTACAATGAGCAGTTCTTC. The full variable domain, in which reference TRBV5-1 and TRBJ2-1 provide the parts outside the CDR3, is KAGVTQTPRYLIKTRGQQVTLSCSPISGHRSVSWYQQTPGQGLQFLFEYFSETQRNKGNFPGRFSGRQFSNSRSEMNVSTLELGDSALYLCASSLSGDPSYNEQFFGPGTRLTVL.

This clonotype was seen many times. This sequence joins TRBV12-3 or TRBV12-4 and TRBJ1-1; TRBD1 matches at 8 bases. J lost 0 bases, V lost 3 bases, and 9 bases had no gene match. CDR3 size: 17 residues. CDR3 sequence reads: CASSFRGRGLVNTEAFF. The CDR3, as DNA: TGTGCCAGCAGTTTCAGGGGGCGGGGTCTTGTGAACACTGAAGCTTTCTTT.

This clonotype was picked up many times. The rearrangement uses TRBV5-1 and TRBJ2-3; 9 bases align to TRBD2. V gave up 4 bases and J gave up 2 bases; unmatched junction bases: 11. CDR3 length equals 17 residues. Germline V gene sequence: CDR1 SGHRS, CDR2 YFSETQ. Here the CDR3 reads CASSRVSGGGATDTQYF. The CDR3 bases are TGCGCCAGCAGCCGTGTCTCTGGCGGGGGGGCCACAGATACGCAGTATTTT.

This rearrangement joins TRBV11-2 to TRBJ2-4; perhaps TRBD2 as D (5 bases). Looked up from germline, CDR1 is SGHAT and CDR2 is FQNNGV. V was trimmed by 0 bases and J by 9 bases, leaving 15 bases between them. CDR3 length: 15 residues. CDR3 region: CASSLDLYQRRIQYF. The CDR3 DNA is TGTGCCAGCAGCTTAGATCTGTACCAGCGGCGCATTCAGTACTTC.